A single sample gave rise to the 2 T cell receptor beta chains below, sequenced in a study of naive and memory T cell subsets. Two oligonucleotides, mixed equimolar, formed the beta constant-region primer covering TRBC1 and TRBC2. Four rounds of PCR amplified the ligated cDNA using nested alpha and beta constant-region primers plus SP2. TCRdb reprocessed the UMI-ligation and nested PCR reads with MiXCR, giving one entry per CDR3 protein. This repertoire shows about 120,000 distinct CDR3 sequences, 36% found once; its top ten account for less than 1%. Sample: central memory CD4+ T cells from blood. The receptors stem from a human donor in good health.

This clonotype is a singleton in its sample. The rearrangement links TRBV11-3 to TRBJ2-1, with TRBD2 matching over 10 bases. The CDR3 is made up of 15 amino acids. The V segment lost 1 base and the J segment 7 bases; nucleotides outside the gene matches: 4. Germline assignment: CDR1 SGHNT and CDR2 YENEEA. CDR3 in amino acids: CASSLASSGSNEQFF. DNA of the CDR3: TGTGCCAGCAGCTTAGCTTCTAGCGGGAGTAATGAGCAGTTCTTC.

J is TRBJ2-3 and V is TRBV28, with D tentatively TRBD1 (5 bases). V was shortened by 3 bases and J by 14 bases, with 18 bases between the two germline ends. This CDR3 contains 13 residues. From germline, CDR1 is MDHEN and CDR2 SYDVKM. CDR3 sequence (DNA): TGTGCCAGCAGTTTTCGACAGTTAAGCGTCGGGTATTTT. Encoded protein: CASSFRQLSVGYF.